The 28 T cell receptor beta chains given below trace back to one sample, sequenced in a study of cytomegalovirus exposure and HLA in healthy donors. The PCR made use of 60 Vbeta and 13 Jbeta primers. Only in-frame clones appear in the TCRdb table, and some are missing; sequencing was by immunoSEQ multiplex PCR. The table for this sample gives 150,000 to 200,000 clones. Material for sequencing was PBMCs. Every receptor here comes from a man in his thirties or forties in good health and CMV-seronegative.

The chain is built from TRBV30 and TRBJ1-5, with TRBD1 matching over 8 bases. This CDR3 contains 15 residues. V dropped 0 bases and J dropped 7; count of bases not matched to a gene: 8. Germline assignment: CDR1 GTSNPN and CDR2 SVGIG (reference sequence). The CDR3 DNA reads TGTGCCTGGAGTGTACAGGGACAGGCGGGGCAGCCCCAGCATTTT. Translating gives CAWSVQGQAGQPQHF.

The CDR3 coding sequence is TGTGCCAGCAGTGAGGCGGAGAAAGATACGCAGTATTTT. Its protein is CASSEAEKDTQYF. The rearrangement links TRBV6-4 to TRBJ2-3; D is uncertain. CDR3 length: 13 residues. Germline CDR1 is MRHNA and CDR2 is SNTAGT. V was shortened by 3 bases and J by 5 bases, with 9 bases between the two germline ends.

Notes on this clone: A read error may account for a junction end that differs from germline. The chain employs TRBV25-1 and TRBJ2-7; no clear D. Germline loops: CDR1 MGHDK, CDR2 SYGVNS. This CDR3 contains 13 residues. CDR3: CASSEGVSCEQYF. Written as DNA, the CDR3 is TGTGCCAGCAGTGAGGGCGTCTCCTGCGAGCAGTACTTC.

This chain links TRBV7-2 with TRBJ1-2, with D perhaps TRBD1 (5 bases). The CDR3 covers 15 residues. CDR1 is SGHTA, CDR2 FQGNSA, per germline. V lost 1 base and J 1 base, leaving 10 bases between the germline ends. The CDR3 nucleotides are TGTGCCAGCAGCTTAGGCCCACAGGTTAACTATGGCTACACCTTC. Translated, it gives CASSLGPQVNYGYTF. Full variable domain (outside the CDR3, taken from reference TRBV7-2 and TRBJ1-2): GAGVSQSPSNKVTEKGKDVELRCDPISGHTALYWYRQSLGQGLEFLIYFQGNSAPDKSGLPSDRFSAERTGGSVSTLTIQRTQQEDSAVYLCASSLGPQVNYGYTFGSGTRLTVV.

The rearrangement links TRBV28 to TRBJ1-1, with D uncertain. CDR3 length: 14 amino acids. CDR1 and CDR2 from the germline V gene are MDHEN and SYDVKM. Between the trimmed V and J ends, which lost 6 bases and 7 bases, there was a span of 18 bases. This chain's CDR3 is CASRRSRTGVEAFF. The DNA of the CDR3 is TGTGCCAGCAGACGGAGCCGGACGGGAGTTGAAGCTTTCTTT.

The V call is TRBV19, the J call TRBJ1-3; TRBD1 is a possible D gene (5 bases). CDR1 and CDR2 (germline): LNHDA, SQIVND (reference sequence). The CDR3 length is 14 residues. V gave up 5 bases and J gave up 4 bases, with 12 bases separating them. Here the CDR3 DNA reads TGTGCCAGTAGTCCCTGGACACTAGGAAACACCATATATTTT. The encoded protein is CASSPWTLGNTIYF.

Measured by frequency, this clone is medium-sized. The chain has TRBV6-1 and TRBJ2-1; 9 positions match TRBD2. V was clipped by 1 base and J by 7 bases; unmatched bases: 5. The CDR3 is 15 amino acids. The V gene's germline CDR1 is MNHNS and CDR2 SASEGT. The CDR3 nucleotides read TGTGCCAGCAGTGAAGTTAGTAGCGGGAGTAATGAGCAGTTCTTC. This codes for CASSEVSSGSNEQFF.

The CDR3 here is CASSPSGRAVSGELFF. CDR3 nucleotides: TGCGCCAGCAGCCCGAGCGGGAGGGCCGTGTCGGGGGAGCTGTTTTTT. The chain uses TRBV5-1 and TRBJ2-2, with 10 bases aligning to TRBD2. The V gene end was trimmed by 4 bases and the J gene end by 8 bases; junction bases not matched to a gene: 11. Germline assignment: CDR1 SGHRS and CDR2 YFSETQ. There are 16 residues in the CDR3.

The rearrangement joins TRBV5-5 to TRBJ1-1; TRBD1 aligns across 7 bases. Looked up from germline, CDR1 is SGHKS and CDR2 is YYEKEE (reference sequence). Unmatched junction bases numbered 4, after V lost 5 bases and J lost 0 bases. The CDR3 extends over 14 amino acids. The CDR3 sequence: CASRSGGMNTEAFF. The CDR3 nucleotides are TGTGCCAGCAGGTCAGGGGGGATGAACACTGAAGCTTTCTTT.

The V gene is TRBV10-3, the J gene TRBJ2-3; 8 bases agree with TRBD1. The ends lost 3 bases at V and 6 bases at J; junction bases unmatched: 5. Germline-derived CDR1 and CDR2 are ENHRY and SYGVKD. CDR3 size: 14 residues. In DNA form, the CDR3 reads TGTGCCATCAGTGACTTCAGGGGGCGCGATACGCAGTATTTT. This translates into CAISDFRGRDTQYF.

V usage is TRBV30 and J usage is TRBJ1-1; D perhaps matches TRBD1 (5 bases). Germline V gives CDR1 GTSNPN, CDR2 SVGIG (reference sequence). This CDR3 spans 15 amino acids. V shed 2 bases and J shed 5 bases, with 18 bases lying between them. The CDR3 loop reads CAWSLPYGAGTEAFF. CDR3 DNA: TGTGCCTGGAGTCTCCCCTATGGGGCCGGGACTGAAGCTTTCTTT.

The V call is TRBV5-1, the J call TRBJ2-7, with 11 bases matching TRBD1. The CDR3 sequence is 14 residues long. With V trimmed by 4 bases and J by 6 bases, 6 bases remained unmatched. Germline V gene lookup returns CDR1 SGHRS and CDR2 YFSETQ. The CDR3 DNA reads as TGCGCCAGCAGCCCCCGGACAGGGGGCTCCGAGCAGTACTTC. This encodes CASSPRTGGSEQYF.

The V and J genes are TRBV6-5 and TRBJ1-2, with no clear D. The CDR3 totals 14 residues. Between the trimmed V and J ends, which lost 7 bases and 3 bases, there was a span of 15 bases. The germline CDR1 and CDR2 sequences are MNHEY and SVGAGI. CDR3 nucleotide sequence: TGTGCCAGCACCGCCGGGTTTCACGACTATGGCTACACCTTC. Translated, it gives CASTAGFHDYGYTF.

The chain joins TRBV29-1 to TRBJ2-1; D is undetermined. The V gene's germline CDR1 is SQVTM and CDR2 ANQGSEA. The CDR3 loop spans 16 amino acids. Between the trimmed V and J ends, which lost 2 bases and 5 bases, there was a span of 19 bases. The CDR3 is CSVESPYSMANNEQFF. The CDR3 DNA reads TGCAGCGTTGAATCGCCCTATAGCATGGCGAACAATGAGCAGTTCTTC.

This sequence joins TRBV30 and TRBJ2-5; D may be TRBD1 (5 bases). Germline CDR1 reads GTSNPN; CDR2 reads SVGIG (reference sequence). The CDR3 extends over 11 amino acids. V was pared by 7 bases and J by 4 bases, with 10 bases between. The DNA of the CDR3 is TGTGCCTTGGGGCCGGGAGAGACCCAGTACTTC. Its translation is CALGPGETQYF.

V usage is TRBV6-1 and J usage is TRBJ2-1, with 8 bases matching TRBD2. Trimming removed 7 bases from V and 6 bases from J; junction bases left unmatched: 8. The CDR3 consists of 14 residues. CDR1 is MNHNS, CDR2 SASEGT, per germline. The CDR3 region has the DNA TGTGCCAGCACCTCTCGGGAGGGGAGCAATGAGCAGTTCTTC. Its protein product is CASTSREGSNEQFF.

The V and J genes are TRBV5-6 and TRBJ1-3; D ambiguous. The CDR3 totals 15 residues. The V gene lost 7 bases and the J gene lost 0 bases, with 14 bases spanning the gap. Germline V lookup: CDR1 SGHDT, CDR2 YYEEEE. CDR3 protein: CASLSRFLSGNTIYF. CDR3 DNA: TGTGCCAGCTTGAGCAGGTTCCTCTCTGGAAACACCATATATTTT.

The chain couples TRBV5-4 to TRBJ2-1; TRBD2 matches at 12 bases. CDR3 length equals 13 residues. The germline CDR1 and CDR2 sequences are SGHNT and YYREEE (reference sequence). J was trimmed by 9 bases and V by 4 bases; bases with no gene match: 2. For the CDR3, the DNA is TGTGCCAGCAGCCTGGGACTAGCGGGTGAGCAGTTCTTC. Its protein product is CASSLGLAGEQFF.

This chain uses TRBV6-1 with TRBJ2-5; D remains unclear. The V gene lost 5 bases and the J gene lost 0 bases, with 10 bases spanning the gap. The CDR3 is made up of 14 amino acids. Germline CDR1 and CDR2: MNHNS and SASEGT. DNA for the CDR3: TGTGCCAGCAGTCCCGACTGGAACCAAGAGACCCAGTACTTC. Its protein product is CASSPDWNQETQYF.

The chain carries TRBV19 and TRBJ1-2; perhaps TRBD1 as D (5 bases). V was cut by 3 bases and J by 6 bases, with 11 bases left in between. Germline lookup yields CDR1 LNHDA and CDR2 SQIVND (reference sequence). This CDR3 is built from 13 residues. The CDR3 here is CASSIRGLDGYTF. The CDR3 nucleotides are TGTGCCAGTAGTATTAGGGGCCTCGATGGCTACACCTTC.

The genes are TRBV5-1 and TRBJ1-1, with 7 bases matching TRBD1. Germline trimming cut 3 bases from V and 4 bases from J; bases unmatched to any gene: 9. Germline V gives CDR1 SGHRS, CDR2 YFSETQ. CDR3 length equals 15 residues. CDR3 residues: CASSSTGPGSTEAFF. The CDR3 DNA sequence: TGCGCCAGCAGCTCGACAGGGCCAGGGAGCACTGAAGCTTTCTTT.

This sequence joins TRBV19 and TRBJ2-7, with 7 nucleotides matching TRBD1. This CDR3 region has 14 residues. CDR1 and CDR2 from the germline V gene are LNHDA and SQIVND (reference sequence). V was pared by 3 bases and J by 2 bases, with 4 bases of the junction left unmatched. DNA of the CDR3: TGTGCCAGTAGTATCTCAGGACAGGCCTACGAGCAGTACTTC. It yields the protein CASSISGQAYEQYF.

The V gene is TRBV5-1, the J gene TRBJ1-1; the match to TRBD1 covers 9 bases. Germline V CDR1 and CDR2: SGHRS, YFSETQ. The V gene end was trimmed by 4 bases and the J gene end by 4 bases; junction bases not matched to a gene: 5. The CDR3 is made up of 14 amino acids. The DNA for the CDR3 is TGCGCCAGCAGCAGACAGGGGGAGGCCACTGAAGCTTTCTTT. Residues: CASSRQGEATEAFF.

The V and J genes are TRBV5-1 and TRBJ2-1; TRBD2 agrees at 8 bases. V dropped 5 bases and J dropped 5; count of bases not matched to a gene: 12. The CDR3 has 16 amino acids. In germline, CDR1 is SGHRS, CDR2 YFSETQ. The CDR3 DNA reads as TGCGCCAGCAGTTTCACACCGGGACTAGGGGACAATGAGCAGTTCTTC. This codes for CASSFTPGLGDNEQFF.

The CDR3 here is CASSARVLFTEAFF. DNA for the CDR3: TGCGCCAGCAGTGCCCGGGTACTGTTCACTGAAGCTTTCTTT. The V call is TRBV10-1, the J call TRBJ1-1, with D uncertain. This CDR3 spans 14 amino acids. V dropped 4 bases and J dropped 4 bases, with 13 bases sitting between them. Germline V gene data show CDR1 as WNHNN and CDR2 as SYGVQD (reference sequence).

The CDR3, as DNA: TGTGCCAGCAGTGTATCCCGAGGGACAGGGGTGAGAGCTAACTATGGCTACACCTTC. Translating gives CASSVSRGTGVRANYGYTF. The chain recombines TRBV6-1 with TRBJ1-2; 10 nucleotides match TRBD1. CDR3 length: 19 residues. Germline V gives CDR1 MNHNS, CDR2 SASEGT. V lost 4 bases to trimming and J lost 0 bases; unmatched junction nucleotides: 14.

This sequence joins TRBV11-3 and TRBJ1-1; maybe TRBD1 (5 bases). This CDR3 is built from 13 residues. Germline V CDR1 and CDR2: SGHNT, YENEEA. V was clipped by 3 bases and J by 4 bases, with 9 bases between them. CDR3: CASSFDRATEAFF. CDR3 coding DNA: TGTGCCAGCAGCTTTGACAGAGCCACTGAAGCTTTCTTT.

V is TRBV29-1 and J is TRBJ2-7, with TRBD2 matching over 12 bases. Germline CDR1 reads SQVTM; CDR2 reads ANQGSEA. Germline trimming cut 5 bases from V and 6 bases from J; bases unmatched to any gene: 8. This CDR3 spans 14 amino acids. The CDR3 nucleotides are TGCAGCGTTACGACTAGCGGGAGTTGGTCCGAGCAGTACTTC. Protein sequence: CSVTTSGSWSEQYF.